One T cell receptor (beta chain) is described in this entry. The antigen remains undetermined. Each donor gave one heparinised blood draw averaging approximately 120 mL. All sorted populations exceeded 98% purity. The sample is drawn from a study of beta chain features in type 1 diabetes. General study findings and limits: Type 1 diabetes patients had moderately but significantly shorter TCRB CDR3s in all four CD4+ subsets.

The germline V gene has CDR1 MGHDK and CDR2 SYGVNS. The CDR3 has 15 residues. Between the trimmed V and J ends, which lost 5 bases and 1 base, there was a span of 15 bases. Expressed TCRB transcripts were sequenced because the entire RNA isolate underwent reverse transcription. Generated by immunoSEQ multiplex PCR, the TCRdb table keeps only in-frame clones and is missing some. The data hold 300,000 or so clones, with approximately 13% observed a single time. The sequencing sample was made of naive CD4+ T cells from blood. This rearrangement joins TRBV25-1 to TRBJ2-7; tentative D call: TRBD2 (5 bases). The receptor was derived from a woman younger than 35 with type 1 diabetes. The CDR3 loop is CASSKEASRSYEQYF. The CDR3 DNA reads TGTGCCAGCAGTAAAGAGGCTAGCCGGTCCTACGAGCAGTACTTC.